The clone carrying this TCR beta chain was seen many times. Its target is not known. The data originate from a study of T cells in Graves' hyperthyroidism and ophthalmopathy. Orbital computed tomography and thyroid ultrasound, together with serum TRAb and thyroxine and clinical symptoms, were used for diagnoses. General study results and limits: Blood also carried most thyroid clonotypes expanded above 0.001.

The germline V gene encodes CDR1 SGHAT and CDR2 FQNNGV. This CDR3 contains 16 residues. V dropped 5 bases and J dropped 4; count of bases not matched to a gene: 10. From RNA transcripts, TCR beta CDR3 regions were amplified. First-round RT-PCR with HTBI primers amplified the TCR CDR3 region. TCRdb reprocessed the multiplex PCR reads with MiXCR, giving one entry per CDR3 protein. Of 500,000 to 600,000 distinct CDR3 sequences in the sample, 46% were seen once. The chain combines TRBV11-2 with TRBJ2-5, with 10 bases lining up with TRBD1. The receptor's source is an adult woman with Graves' disease, either hyperthyroidism or ophthalmopathy (not recorded which). Sequencing input: peripheral blood or thyroid tissue (not recorded which). The CDR3 reads CASSLNPRQGAETQYF. The CDR3 DNA sequence: TGTGCCAGCAGCCTTAACCCTAGACAGGGGGCAGAGACCCAGTACTTC. Supplemented by reference TRBV11-2 and TRBJ2-5, the full variable domain reads EAGVAQSPRYKIIEKRQSVAFWCNPISGHATLYWYQQILGQGPKLLIQFQNNGVVDDSQLPKDRFSAERLKGVDSTLKIQPAKLEDSAVYLCASSLNPRQGAETQYFGPGTRLLVL.